The present entry profiles one TCR beta chain with its context. No antigen is known for it. The data stem from a study of cytomegalovirus exposure and HLA in healthy donors. Overall study findings and caveats: TRBV6-2, TRBV6-3 and some other V segments were unresolvable in 87-base-pair reads. CMV serostatus was the only immune exposure information that was available. Rare TCR sequences predominated, though certain public TCRs were found in many donors.

Researchers ran the PCR with 60 Vbeta and 13 Jbeta primers. Sequencing used immunoSEQ multiplex PCR; TCRdb keeps in-frame clones, though not all of them. The sample gives about 150,000 clones, almost 80% of which show up once; about 1.8% is in the top ten. The CDR3 has 15 amino acids. V lost 8 bases, J lost 0 bases, and 14 bases lay in between. Per the germline V gene, CDR1 is SNHLY and CDR2 is FYNNEI. Sequenced input: PBMCs. The chain couples TRBV2 to TRBJ1-5, with D possibly TRBD1 on 6 matching bases. This clonotype was obtained from a woman between 25 and 40 years old in good health and CMV-seronegative. CDR3 loop: CASHPGQFSNQPQHF. The CDR3 DNA sequence: TGTGCCAGCCACCCCGGACAGTTTAGCAATCAGCCCCAGCATTTT.